A single sample gave rise to the 10 T cell receptor beta chains below, sequenced in a study of blood T cell repertoires in COVID-19. Assay: immunoSEQ multiplex PCR; the TCRdb copy retains only in-frame clones and omits some. This sample carries approximately 230,000 clones, roughly 89% of them seen once, and the ten largest clones take 2% to 2.5%. Source material: peripheral blood. These receptors were obtained from a man aged 30 to 45 who had recovered from COVID-19.

This clone was seen once. J is TRBJ1-5 and V is TRBV5-8, with TRBD1 matching over 9 bases. CDR1 is SGHTS and CDR2 is YDEGEE in the germline V gene. CDR3 length equals 17 residues. Losses at the gene ends were 4 bases for V and 0 bases for J; bases not matched to a gene: 8. CDR3 sequence reads: CASSRTGAQYSNQPQHF. In DNA, the CDR3 is TGTGCCAGCAGCAGGACAGGGGCCCAGTATAGCAATCAGCCCCAGCATTTT.

The rearrangement joins TRBV7-2 to TRBJ2-1; 7 bases align to TRBD2. The V gene end was trimmed by 2 bases and the J gene end by 4 bases; junction bases not matched to a gene: 5. Germline V lookup: CDR1 SGHTA, CDR2 FQGNSA. The CDR3 has 15 residues. For the CDR3, the DNA is TGTGCCAGCAGCTTATTGGTTAGCGGGTACAATGAGCAGTTCTTC. This codes for CASSLLVSGYNEQFF.

V is TRBV4-3 and J is TRBJ1-2, with no clear D. V was pared by 0 bases and J by 2 bases, with 7 bases between. Germline CDR1 reads LGHNA; CDR2 reads YSLEER. This CDR3 has 14 residues. DNA for the CDR3: TGCGCCAGCAGCCAAGAAGCCCACAACTATGGCTACACCTTC. It specifies CASSQEAHNYGYTF.

The CDR3 protein is CASSHGLAGPLYQETQYF. CDR3 coding DNA: TGTGCCAGCAGTCACGGACTAGCGGGGCCCCTGTACCAAGAGACCCAGTACTTC. The chain recombines TRBV6-2 or TRBV6-3 with TRBJ2-5; TRBD2 aligns across 12 bases. V lost 5 bases, J lost 0 bases, and 10 bases stayed unmatched. This CDR3 contains 18 residues. The V gene's germline CDR1 is MNHEY and CDR2 SVGEGT.

This clone has a handful of counts. V and J are TRBV2 and TRBJ2-3, with TRBD2 matching 8 bases. The CDR3 is 15 residues long. Germline lookup yields CDR1 SNHLY and CDR2 FYNNEI. V was pared by 3 bases and J by 0 bases, with 2 bases of the junction left unmatched. CDR3 coding DNA: TGTGCCAGCAGTGAGCGGGGGGCTAGCACAGATACGCAGTATTTT. Translation gives CASSERGASTDTQYF.

The chain uses TRBV27 and TRBJ2-7, with 7 bases identical to TRBD1. V was clipped by 5 bases and J by 6 bases; unmatched bases: 4. Germline CDR1 and CDR2: MNHEY and SMNVEV (reference sequence). This CDR3 is 12 amino acids long. CDR3 DNA sequence: TGTGCCAGCAGTCCGGGGACAGCCGAGCAGTACTTC. Residues: CASSPGTAEQYF.

This clone has just one count. The V gene is TRBV11-2, the J gene TRBJ2-2; D is ambiguous. Per germline, CDR1 SGHAT and CDR2 FQNNGV. This CDR3 contains 15 residues. V lost 5 bases and J lost 5, with 15 bases in between. The CDR3 here is CASSTASSYTGELFF. DNA of the CDR3: TGTGCCAGCAGCACGGCATCTAGTTATACCGGGGAGCTGTTTTTT.

The chain uses TRBV6-5 and TRBJ1-5; D is perhaps TRBD1 (6 bases). Germline CDR1 reads MNHEY; CDR2 reads SVGAGI. The CDR3 runs 15 residues. Deletions cut 7 bases from V and 0 bases from J, with 13 bases between. For the CDR3, the DNA is TGTGCCAGCACTACAGGGTTGTATAGCAATCAGCCCCAGCATTTT. It yields the protein CASTTGLYSNQPQHF.

The rearrangement uses TRBV12-5 and TRBJ2-5; D is perhaps TRBD1 (6 bases). Trimming took 1 base from V and 4 from J, leaving 13 bases between them. This CDR3 spans 15 amino acids. Germline CDR1 and CDR2: LGHNT and FRNRAP. CDR3 sequence reads: CASGLGDWGLETQYF. CDR3 DNA: TGTGCTAGTGGTTTGGGGGATTGGGGGCTAGAGACCCAGTACTTC.

The sample holds a few counts of this clone. V gene TRBV11-2 combines with J gene TRBJ1-5; D not certain. The V gene lost 5 bases and the J gene lost 4 bases, with 12 bases spanning the gap. CDR3 length: 14 residues. Germline-derived CDR1 and CDR2 are SGHAT and FQNNGV. CDR3 residues: CASSPSAGNQPQHF. The CDR3 bases are TGTGCCAGCAGCCCATCGGCGGGGAATCAGCCCCAGCATTTT.